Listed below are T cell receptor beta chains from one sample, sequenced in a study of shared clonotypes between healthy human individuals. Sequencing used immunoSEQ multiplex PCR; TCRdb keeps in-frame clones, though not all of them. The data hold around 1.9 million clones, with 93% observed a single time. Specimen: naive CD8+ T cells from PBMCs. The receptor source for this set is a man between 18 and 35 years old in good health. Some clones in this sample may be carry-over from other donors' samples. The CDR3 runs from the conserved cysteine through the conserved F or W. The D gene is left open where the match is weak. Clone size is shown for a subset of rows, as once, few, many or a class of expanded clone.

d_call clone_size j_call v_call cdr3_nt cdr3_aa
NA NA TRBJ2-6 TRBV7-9 TGTGCCAGCAGCCCGATGTCTGGGGCCAACGTCCTGACTTTC CASSPMSGANVLTF
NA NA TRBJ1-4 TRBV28 TGTGCCAGCAGTTTAACTGCCCTGAAAGGTGAAAAACTGTTTTTT CASSLTALKGEKLFF
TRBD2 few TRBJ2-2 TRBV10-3 TGTGCCATCAGCGAACTAGCGGCAAACACCGGGGAGCTGTTTTTT CAISELAANTGELFF
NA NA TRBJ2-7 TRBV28 TGTGCCAGCAGTTTTTCGGGACATCTCCCCTACGAGCAGTACTTC CASSFSGHLPYEQYF
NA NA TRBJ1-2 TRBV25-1 TGTGCCAGCAGTCAGGTTGGGGGGGCAGGGGGCTACACCTTC CASSQVGGAGGYTF
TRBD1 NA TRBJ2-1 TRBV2 TGTGCCAGCCGACAGGGGTACAATGAGCAGTTCTTC CASRQGYNEQFF
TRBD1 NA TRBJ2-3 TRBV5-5 TGTGCCAGCAGCCCGGGGGACAGGGGAGCAGATACGCAGTATTTT CASSPGDRGADTQYF
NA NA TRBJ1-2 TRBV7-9 TGTGCCAGCAGCTTTGATCTGCGTGACACCACTAACTATGGCTACACCTTC CASSFDLRDTTNYGYTF
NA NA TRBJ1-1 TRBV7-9 TGTGCCAGCAGCCTCTCGGGACGGCCTGAAGCTTTCTTT CASSLSGRPEAFF
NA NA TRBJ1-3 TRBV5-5 TGTGCCAGCAGCCCGAGTCGAAGCGATGGAAACACCATATATTTT CASSPSRSDGNTIYF
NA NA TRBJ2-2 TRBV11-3 TGTGCCAGCAGCTCCCCCCATTACGGCACCGGGGAGCTGTTTTTT CASSSPHYGTGELFF
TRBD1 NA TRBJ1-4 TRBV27 TGTGCCAGCAGTCCCCTGACAGGGAGAGGTGAAAAACTGTTTTTT CASSPLTGRGEKLFF
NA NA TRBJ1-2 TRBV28 TGTGCCAGCAGTTCCCCTCAGTATGGCTACACCTTC CASSSPQYGYTF
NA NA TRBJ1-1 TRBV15 TGTGCCACCAGCTACTATTCACACACTGAAGCTTTCTTT CATSYYSHTEAFF
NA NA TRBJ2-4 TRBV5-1 TGCGCCAGCAGGGAGGGGGGAGCCAAAAACATTCAGTACTTC CASREGGAKNIQYF
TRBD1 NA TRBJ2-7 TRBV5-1 TGCGCCAGCAGCTTGAGCAGGGGGCGCCCCCACGAGCAGTACTTC CASSLSRGRPHEQYF
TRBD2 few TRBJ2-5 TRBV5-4 TGTGCCAGCAGCCCTGGGGGCGGGAGGGCCTGGGGAGAGACCCAGTACTTC CASSPGGGRAWGETQYF
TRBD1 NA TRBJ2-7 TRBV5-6 TGTGCCAGCAGCGACAGGGGTTTTGCGCAGTACTTC CASSDRGFAQYF
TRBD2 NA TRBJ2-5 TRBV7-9 TGTGCCATCTTGGGAGGGACCGCTGTATCTTCGGAGACCCAGTACTTC CAILGGTAVSSETQYF